The 27 T cell receptor beta chains presented below share a single source sample, sequenced in a study of blood T cell repertoires in COVID-19. Using immunoSEQ multiplex PCR, the repertoire was profiled, and TCRdb retains in-frame clones only, with some absent. Among about 210,000 clones listed, around 80% were seen once. Sequences were obtained from peripheral blood. The receptors stem from an older woman with acute or convalescent COVID-19.

This chain connects TRBV2 to TRBJ2-7, with 10 positions matching TRBD1. V gave up 6 bases and J gave up 6 bases; unmatched junction bases: 8. This CDR3 is built from 14 residues. Germline V gives CDR1 SNHLY, CDR2 FYNNEI. The CDR3 loop reads CASRVRTGGCEQYV. CDR3 sequence (DNA): TGTGCCAGCAGGGTAAGGACAGGGGGTTGCGAGCAGTACGTC.

This clone occurred once. J is TRBJ2-7 and V is TRBV27, with D possibly TRBD1 on 5 matching bases. V dropped 5 bases and J dropped 6 bases, with 8 bases sitting between them. CDR1 and CDR2 from the germline V gene are MNHEY and SMNVEV (reference sequence). This CDR3 is 11 amino acids long. The CDR3 DNA reads TGTGCCAGCAGTGGACAACTCGAGCAGTACTTC. Encoded protein: CASSGQLEQYF.

This sequence joins TRBV10-3 and TRBJ1-1, with D possibly TRBD1 on 5 matching bases. The CDR3 is made up of 16 amino acids. V gave up 4 bases and J gave up 5 bases, with 20 bases separating them. Germline CDR1 and CDR2: ENHRY and SYGVKD. In DNA form, the CDR3 reads TGTGCCATCAGTGGATCGCAAGGGGCCGGAGGGACTGAAGCTTTCTTT. Translated: CAISGSQGAGGTEAFF.

This clone came up once. CDR3 sequence (DNA): TGTGCCAGCAGCCAAGTAGAGACTAGAATAACAAATGAGCAGTTCTTC. The encoded protein is CASSQVETRITNEQFF. V is TRBV3-1 (or the pseudogene TRBV3-2) and J is TRBJ2-1, with D possibly matching TRBD2 (6 bases). CDR3 length equals 16 residues. The ends were cut back, 1 base at V and 7 bases at J, with 17 bases in the middle. CDR1 and CDR2 from the germline V gene are LGHDT and YNNKEL (reference sequence).

The chain links TRBV6-5 to TRBJ1-4, with D possibly being TRBD1 (6 bases). The V gene's germline CDR1 is MNHEY and CDR2 SVGAGI. Trimming removed 8 bases at V and 6 bases at J, with 16 bases between. The CDR3 spans 14 residues. CDR3 DNA sequence: TGTGCCAGCTCGGGGGGCCGTAGCGATGAAAAACTGTTTTTT. Amino acid sequence: CASSGGRSDEKLFF.

This clone occurred a few times. This chain's CDR3 is CSAGRGQGTEAFF. CDR3 sequence (DNA): TGCAGCGCCGGCAGGGGGCAAGGGACTGAAGCTTTCTTT. This chain links TRBV29-1 with TRBJ1-1; TRBD1 matches 8 bases. CDR3 length equals 13 residues. The junction had 9 bases not matched to a gene; V was cut back by 7 bases and J by 5 bases. Germline-derived CDR1 and CDR2 are SQVTM and ANQGSEA.

The V call is TRBV5-1, the J call TRBJ1-2; D possibly corresponds to TRBD1 (5 bases). V gave up 3 bases and J gave up 7 bases, with 16 bases separating them. The CDR3 spans 14 residues. Germline-derived CDR1 and CDR2 are SGHRS and YFSETQ. CDR3 in DNA: TGCGCCAGCAGCTACCGGGACTGGGAAGGTGGCTACACCTTC. Encoded protein: CASSYRDWEGGYTF.

The chain uses TRBV10-3 and TRBJ2-7, with D possibly being TRBD2 (5 bases). The V and J ends lost 0 bases and 4 bases respectively, with 7 bases between them. This CDR3 region has 13 residues. Germline loops: CDR1 ENHRY, CDR2 SYGVKD. CDR3 in amino acids: CAISESRGYEQYF. The CDR3 bases are TGTGCCATCAGTGAGTCTCGGGGATACGAGCAGTACTTC.

This rearrangement joins TRBV12-3 or TRBV12-4 to TRBJ2-7; 10 nucleotides agree with TRBD2. The CDR3 contains 13 residues. The V and J ends lost 8 bases and 5 bases, in that order; junction bases with no gene match: 6. CDR3 in DNA: TGTGCCAGCGGGAGCGGGGGGGCGCACGAGCAGTACTTC. Its protein is CASGSGGAHEQYF.

The V and J genes are TRBV7-2 and TRBJ1-5; 7 nucleotides match TRBD1. Losses at the gene ends were 1 base for V and 4 bases for J; bases not matched to a gene: 4. The CDR3 contains 15 residues. Germline V lookup: CDR1 SGHTA, CDR2 FQGNSA. CDR3 protein: CASSLETGSNQPQHF. As DNA, the CDR3 is TGTGCCAGCAGCTTAGAGACAGGGTCTAATCAGCCCCAGCATTTT.

This chain's CDR3 is CASSRGDFNTEAFF. CDR3 in DNA: TGTGCCAGCAGTCGCGGAGATTTCAACACTGAAGCTTTCTTT. The chain combines TRBV6-5 with TRBJ1-1, with D hard to call. V was pared by 5 bases and J by 2 bases, with 12 bases between. Germline loops: CDR1 MNHEY, CDR2 SVGAGI. This CDR3 region has 14 residues.

The chain uses TRBV5-1 and TRBJ1-1, with 7 bases that match TRBD1. Trimming took 1 base from V and 3 from J; bases not matched to a gene: 9. The CDR3 is made up of 16 amino acids. Germline V gene sequence: CDR1 SGHRS, CDR2 YFSETQ. The CDR3 DNA reads TGCGCCAGCAGCTTGCCCACAGGGGTCCCGTACACTGAAGCTTTCTTT. This codes for CASSLPTGVPYTEAFF.

The chain couples TRBV2 to TRBJ2-2, with D uncertain. Trimming stripped 8 bases from V and 5 bases from J, with 18 bases between. The CDR3 is 15 residues long. The V gene's germline CDR1 is SNHLY and CDR2 FYNNEI. CDR3 sequence: CASSDGQTRTGELFF. DNA for the CDR3: TGTGCCAGCTCAGACGGCCAGACAAGGACCGGGGAGCTGTTTTTT.

The chain joins TRBV2 to TRBJ1-6; 7 nucleotides align to TRBD1. There are 15 residues in the CDR3. The germline V gene encodes CDR1 SNHLY and CDR2 FYNNEI. The J segment lost 9 bases and the V segment lost 7 bases, leaving 12 bases of the junction unmatched. CDR3 region: CASIQASGGGSPLHF. DNA for the CDR3: TGTGCCAGCATCCAGGCGTCAGGGGGAGGTTCACCCCTCCACTTT.

The gene calls are TRBV27 and TRBJ1-2; perhaps TRBD1 as D (6 bases). The CDR3 length is 14 residues. Looked up from germline, CDR1 is MNHEY and CDR2 is SMNVEV (reference sequence). CDR3 sequence (DNA): TGTGCTTCTCGATCCGGGGGGGCGCTCTATGGCTACACCTTC. Translating it yields CASRSGGALYGYTF.

The chain employs TRBV5-1 and TRBJ1-1; D possibly corresponds to TRBD1 (5 bases). Germline values: CDR1 SGHRS, CDR2 YFSETQ. The ends were cut back, 3 bases at V and 1 base at J, with 13 bases in the middle. The CDR3 length is 15 residues. The chain's CDR3 is CASSWGYGGNTEAFF. The CDR3 bases are TGCGCCAGCAGCTGGGGGTACGGGGGGAACACTGAAGCTTTCTTT.

This clone turned up a few times. The chain joins TRBV7-2 to TRBJ2-7; a weak D match, TRBD2 (6 bases). In germline, CDR1 is SGHTA, CDR2 FQGNSA. The CDR3 covers 14 residues. The ends were cut back, 5 bases at V and 3 bases at J, with 14 bases in the middle. CDR3 sequence: CASSPTSPGYEQYF. CDR3 coding DNA: TGTGCCAGCAGCCCGACTAGTCCCGGCTACGAGCAGTACTTC.

The rearrangement links TRBV3-1 (or the pseudogene TRBV3-2) to TRBJ2-1; D possibly corresponds to TRBD1 (5 bases). The germline gives CDR1 LGHDT, CDR2 YNNKEL (reference sequence). The CDR3 loop spans 15 amino acids. With 0 bases removed from V and 6 bases from J, the gap between germline ends came to 12 bases. The CDR3 nucleotides read TGTGCCAGCAGCCAAGATGGAGATCAGGGCAATGAGCAGTTCTTC. Protein sequence: CASSQDGDQGNEQFF.

The rearrangement joins TRBV3-1 (or the pseudogene TRBV3-2) to TRBJ1-4, with 8 positions matching TRBD1. Germline CDR1 LGHDT, CDR2 YNNKEL (reference sequence). With V trimmed by 4 bases and J by 8 bases, 9 bases remained unmatched. The CDR3 extends over 15 amino acids. The CDR3 nucleotides read TGTGCCAGCAGCCCTTCGACAGGGGACAGCGAAAAACTGTTTTTT. Translation gives CASSPSTGDSEKLFF.

This clone has just a few counts. No DNA is shown, since the ends of the CDR3 on it are uncertain; the CDR3 is the one TCRdb lists. The J gene is TRBJ1-1, the V gene TRBV5-1; no check of the table's D call, TRBD1, against the DNA was made. Ends included, the CDR3 has 17 residues. Germline values: CDR1 SGHRS, CDR2 YFSETQ. The CDR3 sequence: CASSFGSGQGESNGAFF.

This CDR3 is CAISEGVAGVYTDTQYF. DNA for the CDR3: TGTGCCATCAGTGAGGGGGTAGCGGGGGTGTACACAGATACGCAGTATTTT. This rearrangement joins TRBV10-3 to TRBJ2-3, with 9 nucleotides matching TRBD2. Germline CDR1 ENHRY, CDR2 SYGVKD. The CDR3 has 17 residues. Losses at the gene ends were 2 bases for V and 2 bases for J; bases not matched to a gene: 8.

Worth noting for this clone: This CDR3 is also generated by other DNA sequences in the sample. V usage is TRBV5-1 and J usage is TRBJ2-1; a weak D match, TRBD2 (6 bases). Germline V CDR1 and CDR2: SGHRS, YFSETQ. The CDR3 spans 16 residues. Trimming cost V 0 bases and J 3 bases, with 13 bases left between them. The CDR3 sequence: CASSLVGGGIYNEQFF. In DNA form, the CDR3 reads TGCGCCAGCAGCTTGGTGGGGGGTGGAATCTACAATGAGCAGTTCTTC.

The table lists this clone with a count of one. The gene calls are TRBV19 and TRBJ1-2; 7 positions agree with TRBD1. Germline V gene lookup returns CDR1 LNHDA and CDR2 SQIVND (reference sequence). The CDR3 is made up of 14 amino acids. J gave up 5 bases and V 4 bases, and 7 bases lay outside the gene matches. The CDR3 DNA follows: TGTGCCAGTAGTAGGACCGGGACAGCATATGGCTACACCTTC. Encoded protein: CASSRTGTAYGYTF.

This clone was observed a handful of times. This chain links TRBV3-1 (or the pseudogene TRBV3-2) with TRBJ1-2; 7 bases are shared with TRBD1. This CDR3 is built from 15 residues. Trimming at V came to 6 bases and at J to 2 bases, leaving 9 bases not matched to a gene. CDR1 and CDR2 from the germline V gene are LGHDT and YNNKEL (reference sequence). CDR3 coding DNA: TGTGCCAGCAGTTTCCTGACGACAGGGAACTATGGCTACACCTTC. Protein product: CASSFLTTGNYGYTF.

The V gene is TRBV2, the J gene TRBJ1-4; 7 positions agree with TRBD1. Germline-derived CDR1 and CDR2 are SNHLY and FYNNEI. CDR3 length equals 14 residues. The trim removed 6 bases at V and 5 bases at J, leaving 6 bases unmatched. The CDR3, as DNA: TGTGCCAGCAGCGCGAGACAGGGAAATGAAAAACTGTTTTTT. The encoded protein is CASSARQGNEKLFF.

The V call is TRBV19, the J call TRBJ2-5; 8 bases map to TRBD2. The CDR3 is 14 residues long. J lost 6 bases, V lost 9 bases, and 12 bases had no gene match. The germline CDR1 and CDR2 sequences are LNHDA and SQIVND (reference sequence). This CDR3 reads CASTPVAGSQTQYF. Written as DNA, the CDR3 is TGTGCCAGCACACCTGTAGCGGGGTCGCAGACCCAGTACTTC.

The CDR3 region has the DNA TGTGCCACCAGAAAAGGCCAGAGGACTGAAGCTTTCTTT. Its protein product is CATRKGQRTEAFF. This chain uses TRBV10-3 with TRBJ1-1; D is undetermined. Germline V CDR1 and CDR2: ENHRY, SYGVKD. V was trimmed by 10 bases and J by 5 bases, leaving 17 bases between them. The CDR3 has 13 amino acids.